This T cell receptor (beta chain) was obtained from a study of control samples from healthy donors and cancer patients. Assay used: immunoSEQ multiplex PCR; TCRdb lists only in-frame clones, some missing. The data show about 120,000 clones, 85% to 95% seen once. CDR1 is SGHAT, CDR2 FQNNGV, per germline. Trimming cost V 1 base and J 1 base, with 7 bases left between them. This CDR3 is built from 14 residues. The receptor was derived from a man of 80 years or more with head and neck cancer. V usage is TRBV11-2 and J usage is TRBJ1-1; D gene unclear. The sequenced sample consisted of PBMCs. The CDR3 loop is CASSLVPANTEAFF. In nucleotides, the CDR3 is TGTGCCAGCAGCTTAGTACCAGCGAACACTGAAGCTTTCTTT.